Listed here are 31 T cell receptor beta chains from one sample, sequenced in a study of blood T cell repertoires in COVID-19 (TCRdb year 2020). Receptor libraries were prepared by the immunoSEQ multiplex PCR assay. The table was pulled from immuneACCESS by TCRdb, which kept in-frame rearrangements only. Such tables lose some clones; where checked, under half of the loss comes from unresolved V genes, and the rest has no known cause. The sample table shows 120,000 or so clones, and roughly 85% are seen once. The ten largest clonotypes hold 4.5% to 5% of the sample. Sequences were obtained from peripheral blood. The receptor source for this set is a human donor in a cohort sampled during active COVID-19.

The J gene is TRBJ2-7, the V gene TRBV19, with 10 positions matching TRBD1. CDR1 LNHDA and CDR2 SQIVND come from the germline V gene (reference sequence). The ends lost 9 bases at V and 1 base at J; junction bases unmatched: 6. This CDR3 has 14 residues. Here the CDR3 reads CASSEGQGSYEQYF. The CDR3 nucleotides read TGTGCCAGCTCTGAGGGACAGGGGTCCTACGAGCAGTACTTC.

V and J are TRBV6-5 and TRBJ1-2, with D unclear. Trimming removed 6 bases from V and 6 bases from J, with 20 bases in between. The germline V gene has CDR1 MNHEY and CDR2 SVGAGI. CDR3 length: 15 amino acids. The CDR3 loop reads CASRSGSSGSNGYTF. The CDR3, as DNA: TGTGCCAGCAGATCTGGGTCCTCGGGGTCGAATGGCTACACCTTC.

The DNA of the CDR3 is TGTGCCAGCAGCCAAGGTACCGGCGGAGGGGACTTAAGCACAGATACGCAGTATTTT. This sequence encodes CASSQGTGGGDLSTDTQYF. The gene calls are TRBV4-2 and TRBJ2-3, with D possibly being TRBD2 (6 bases). The ends were cut back, 1 base at V and 0 bases at J, with 20 bases in the middle. CDR1 is LGHNA and CDR2 is YNFKEQ in the germline V gene. The CDR3 has 19 residues.

This clone was seen only a few times. The genes are TRBV12-3 or TRBV12-4 and TRBJ1-5, with TRBD1 identical over 7 bases. V lost 10 bases to trimming and J lost 4 bases; unmatched junction nucleotides: 7. The CDR3 totals 13 residues. CDR3 DNA: TGTGCCATCTCAAGACAGGGTAATCAGCCCCAGCATTTT. This encodes CAISRQGNQPQHF.

The V and J genes are TRBV19 and TRBJ1-5, with D perhaps matching TRBD1 (5 bases). Trimming left V 3 bases short and J 1 base short, with 10 bases between. Per the germline V gene, CDR1 is LNHDA and CDR2 is SQIVND (reference sequence). The CDR3 runs to 15 residues. The CDR3 here is CASSILGGSNQPQHF. In DNA form, the CDR3 reads TGTGCCAGTAGTATCTTGGGGGGGAGCAATCAGCCCCAGCATTTT.

This chain joins TRBV5-8 and TRBJ1-2; 7 nucleotides align to TRBD1. V shed 3 bases, J shed 7 bases, and the junction held 9 bases outside the gene matches. Germline CDR1 and CDR2: SGHTS and YDEGEE. The CDR3 sequence is 14 residues long. CDR3: CASSSPTGISGYTF. Written as DNA, the CDR3 is TGTGCCAGCAGCTCCCCGACAGGGATTAGTGGCTACACCTTC.

This sequence joins TRBV11-1 and TRBJ2-7; D is unclear. This CDR3 comprises 13 residues. The germline V gene has CDR1 SGHAT and CDR2 FQDESV (reference sequence). Trimming cost V 1 base and J 5 bases, with 9 bases left between them. Written as DNA, the CDR3 is TGTGCCAGCAGCTTAGGTCGAGGTCACGAGCAGTACTTC. Amino acids: CASSLGRGHEQYF.

This clone was recorded only once. The chain links TRBV5-1 to TRBJ2-7; D is perhaps TRBD1 (5 bases). This CDR3 comprises 14 residues. Looked up from germline, CDR1 is SGHRS and CDR2 is YFSETQ. V was shortened by 5 bases and J by 1 base, with 13 bases between the two germline ends. CDR3 amino acids: CASRGQGVSYEQYF. The CDR3 coding sequence is TGCGCCAGCAGGGGGCAGGGTGTATCCTACGAGCAGTACTTC.

The rearrangement links TRBV11-2 to TRBJ1-4; D possibly corresponds to TRBD1 (5 bases). Trimming took 3 bases from V and 1 from J, leaving 9 bases between them. In germline, CDR1 is SGHAT, CDR2 FQNNGV. The CDR3 runs to 15 residues. Here the CDR3 DNA reads TGTGCCAGCAGCTTGGGGGGGGGAACTAATGAAAAACTGTTTTTT. Its protein is CASSLGGGTNEKLFF.

The rearrangement joins TRBV5-6 to TRBJ1-4, with D maybe TRBD1 (5 bases). Germline-derived CDR1 and CDR2 are SGHDT and YYEEEE. The CDR3 runs 15 residues. V dropped 1 base and J dropped 3 bases, with 10 bases sitting between them. This chain's CDR3 is CASSLRRGPNEKLFF. DNA for the CDR3: TGTGCCAGCAGCTTGAGGAGGGGCCCTAATGAAAAACTGTTTTTT.

V and J are TRBV7-3 and TRBJ2-6; TRBD1 agrees at 7 bases. V shed 6 bases, J shed 1 base, and the junction held 12 bases outside the gene matches. Germline lookup yields CDR1 SGHTA and CDR2 FQGTGA. This CDR3 has 18 residues. In DNA, the CDR3 is TGTGCCAGCAGTCCCACGCGACAGGGTTGGTCTGGGGCCAACGTCCTGACTTTC. Protein sequence: CASSPTRQGWSGANVLTF.

The chain employs TRBV20-1 and TRBJ2-1; 7 nucleotides align to TRBD2. Germline CDR1 is DFQATT and CDR2 is SNEGSKA (reference sequence). The CDR3 runs to 11 residues. Unmatched junction bases numbered 4, after V lost 0 bases and J lost 14 bases. The chain's CDR3 is CSARDNGLEFF. CDR3 sequence (DNA): TGCAGTGCTAGAGATAACGGACTAGAGTTCTTC.

V is TRBV7-2 and J is TRBJ2-3; TRBD2 aligns across 8 bases. CDR1 SGHTA and CDR2 FQGNSA come from the germline V gene. The length of the CDR3 is 13 residues. With V trimmed by 5 bases and J by 4 bases, 2 bases remained unmatched. The CDR3 is CASSAGLADTQYF. The CDR3 nucleotides read TGTGCCAGCAGCGCGGGACTAGCAGATACGCAGTATTTT.

The gene calls are TRBV9 and TRBJ2-7, with 7 bases lining up with TRBD1. Per the germline V gene, CDR1 is SGDLS and CDR2 is YYNGEE. The CDR3 is 17 amino acids. The V gene end was trimmed by 3 bases and the J gene end by 3 bases; junction bases not matched to a gene: 15. The CDR3 DNA reads as TGTGCCAGCAGCGGACTCGGTAACAGGGGAGAAGTCTACGAGCAGTACTTC. This encodes CASSGLGNRGEVYEQYF. The variable domain in full, completed from reference TRBV9 and TRBJ2-7, reads DSGVTQTPKHLITATGQRVTLRCSPRSGDLSVYWYQQSLDQGLQFLIQYYNGEERAKGNILERFSAQQFPDLHSELNLSSLELGDSALYFCASSGLGNRGEVYEQYFGPGTRLTVT.

V gene TRBV28 combines with J gene TRBJ1-2; D ambiguous. The V gene lost 3 bases and the J gene lost 4 bases, with 6 bases spanning the gap. This CDR3 has 12 residues. The germline V gene has CDR1 MDHEN and CDR2 SYDVKM. This CDR3 reads CASSFGSYGYTF. The CDR3 DNA follows: TGTGCCAGCAGTTTCGGGAGCTATGGCTACACCTTC.

The J gene is TRBJ2-3, the V gene TRBV5-1, with 9 bases aligning to TRBD2. Looked up from germline, CDR1 is SGHRS and CDR2 is YFSETQ. This CDR3 comprises 14 residues. V dropped 5 bases and J dropped 1; count of bases not matched to a gene: 2. The CDR3 DNA follows: TGCGCCAGCAGAAAGCGGGGGGGCACAGATACGCAGTATTTT. It translates to CASRKRGGTDTQYF.

This clone was seen once. The J gene is TRBJ2-5, the V gene TRBV4-2, with 9 bases aligning to TRBD2. Germline trimming cut 1 base from V and 5 bases from J; bases unmatched to any gene: 11. CDR1 and CDR2 from the germline V gene are LGHNA and YNFKEQ. The CDR3 is 17 amino acids. The CDR3: CASSQGGAGGPQETQYF. The CDR3 nucleotides are TGTGCCAGCAGCCAAGGTGGTGCGGGAGGGCCCCAGGAGACCCAGTACTTC.

V usage is TRBV24-1 and J usage is TRBJ2-3, with D maybe TRBD2 (5 bases). Germline assignment: CDR1 KGHDR and CDR2 SFDVKD. The CDR3 is made up of 13 amino acids. Trimming stripped 4 bases from V and 6 bases from J, with 10 bases between. CDR3 bases: TGTGCCACCAGTGACCGTCGCGGGGATACGCAGTATTTT. It yields the protein CATSDRRGDTQYF.

The J gene is TRBJ1-4, the V gene TRBV5-1; 9 bases fit TRBD1. CDR3 size: 17 residues. The J segment lost 5 bases and the V segment lost 4 bases, leaving 12 bases of the junction unmatched. Germline V gene sequence: CDR1 SGHRS, CDR2 YFSETQ. This CDR3 reads CASSAGQGTWENEKLFF. The CDR3 DNA sequence: TGCGCCAGCAGCGCGGGACAGGGAACATGGGAGAATGAAAAACTGTTTTTT.

About this clone: One end of the junction fails to match germline, which may point to a read error. This chain links TRBV6-2 or TRBV6-3 with TRBJ2-7, with a tentative D call TRBD1 (5 bases). From germline, CDR1 is MNHEY and CDR2 SVGEGT. This CDR3 contains 11 residues. The CDR3 nucleotides read TGTGCCAGCAGTTACCAAGGGGCGGTAAGCTTC. Translating gives CASSYQGAVSF.

This sequence joins TRBV7-9 and TRBJ2-1, with D tentatively TRBD2 (6 bases). V was cut by 5 bases and J by 0 bases, with 14 bases left in between. Germline V gene sequence: CDR1 SEHNR, CDR2 FQNEAQ (reference sequence). There are 16 residues in the CDR3. Here the CDR3 reads CASSAFSGSSYNEQFF. The CDR3 DNA follows: TGTGCCAGCAGCGCCTTTAGCGGAAGCTCCTACAATGAGCAGTTCTTC.

This clone is a singleton in its sample. V is TRBV6-6 and J is TRBJ1-1; possibly TRBD1 for D (6 bases). The CDR3 totals 12 residues. In germline, CDR1 is MNHNY, CDR2 SVGAGI (reference sequence). DNA of the CDR3: TGTGCGGCGACCCGGACAGTAACTGAAGCTTTCTTT. As protein: CAATRTVTEAFF.

V and J are TRBV14 and TRBJ2-7; unclear D gene. CDR1 and CDR2 from the germline V gene are SGHDN and FVKESK. This CDR3 contains 17 residues. V lost 1 base and J 0 bases, leaving 16 bases between the germline ends. The CDR3 spells CASSQVTEYALSYEQYF. The CDR3 nucleotides are TGTGCCAGCAGCCAAGTGACTGAATACGCCCTCTCCTACGAGCAGTACTTC.

CDR3 residues: CASRTGTGGGDEKLFF. For the CDR3, the DNA is TGTGCCAGCAGGACCGGGACAGGGGGCGGGGATGAAAAACTGTTTTTT. The V gene is TRBV6-6, the J gene TRBJ1-4; 12 positions match TRBD1. This CDR3 is built from 16 residues. Germline CDR1 and CDR2: MNHNY and SVGAGI (reference sequence). J lost 6 bases, V lost 6 bases, and 8 bases had no gene match.

The rearrangement uses TRBV5-4 and TRBJ2-3, with 7 bases identical to TRBD1. V trimming: 4 bases; J trimming: 1 base; junction bases outside the gene matches: 3. There are 14 residues in the CDR3. Germline CDR1 is SGHNT and CDR2 is YYREEE (reference sequence). The CDR3 DNA is TGTGCCAGCAGCACAGGGGTAGGCACAGATACGCAGTATTTT. It codes for CASSTGVGTDTQYF.

The chain uses TRBV15 and TRBJ2-7, with D possibly being TRBD2 (5 bases). The germline CDR1 and CDR2 sequences are LNHNV and YYDKDF (reference sequence). The CDR3 contains 14 residues. The V end lost 6 bases, the J end lost 5 bases, and 17 bases lay between the germline ends. Here the CDR3 reads CATSSRTGNDEQYF. CDR3 nucleotides: TGTGCCACCAGTTCTCGGACTGGGAACGACGAGCAGTACTTC.

V is TRBV4-1 and J is TRBJ2-5; 10 nucleotides agree with TRBD2. Trimming took 1 base from V and 3 from J; bases not matched to a gene: 11. Germline V lookup: CDR1 MGHRA, CDR2 YSYEKL. This CDR3 contains 18 residues. Here the CDR3 reads CASSQGLIRTSGKETQYF. CDR3 bases: TGCGCCAGCAGCCAAGGCCTCATCCGGACTAGCGGAAAAGAGACCCAGTACTTC.

The chain couples TRBV11-3 to TRBJ2-3; D not certain. V dropped 5 bases and J dropped 1 base, with 13 bases sitting between them. Germline CDR1 reads SGHNT; CDR2 reads YENEEA. This CDR3 region has 15 residues. The CDR3 spells CASSRGLSGTDTQYF. As DNA, the CDR3 is TGTGCCAGCAGCCGAGGATTATCGGGCACAGATACGCAGTATTTT.

The chain has TRBV13 and TRBJ2-3; TRBD2 aligns across 8 bases. Looked up from germline, CDR1 is PRHDT and CDR2 is FYEKMQ (reference sequence). This CDR3 region has 20 residues. The ends lost 0 bases at V and 0 bases at J; junction bases unmatched: 14. Here the CDR3 DNA reads TGTGCCAGCAGCTTAGGGGGTCGCGGGGGGTACCATCCTAGCACAGATACGCAGTATTTT. Translation gives CASSLGGRGGYHPSTDTQYF.

This sequence joins TRBV7-9 and TRBJ1-1; TRBD1 matches at 7 bases. Germline-derived CDR1 and CDR2 are SEHNR and FQNEAQ (reference sequence). The CDR3 runs to 17 residues. V was pared by 2 bases and J by 0 bases, with 9 bases of the junction left unmatched. CDR3 sequence reads: CASSLRGQQGLNTEAFF. DNA for the CDR3: TGTGCCAGCAGCTTACGGGGCCAACAGGGGTTGAACACTGAAGCTTTCTTT.

The chain recombines TRBV29-1 with TRBJ1-1; 10 bases are a match to TRBD1. With 5 bases clipped from V and 1 base from J, the junction kept 7 bases outside the gene matches. The germline V gene encodes CDR1 SQVTM and CDR2 ANQGSEA. The CDR3 runs to 15 residues. CDR3 loop: CSVYPRDRGNTEAFF. DNA for the CDR3: TGCAGCGTTTACCCCCGGGACAGGGGGAACACTGAAGCTTTCTTT.